Following are 30 T cell receptor beta chains from one sample sequenced in a study of regulatory T cells in long-lasting Graves disease. Time point denoted: newly diagnosed GD, antithyroid drugs for less than 3 months. Making the TCR library involved RNA that had been extracted from PBMCs. Libraries of TCR beta came from iRepertoire HTBI primers plus Arm-PCR of CDR3 regions. Each CDR3 protein gets one entry after TCRdb re-called the multiplex PCR reads with MiXCR. The table shows roughly 380,000 distinct CDR3 sequences, with around a sixth occurring only once. Sequenced here: peripheral blood mononuclear cells (PBMCs), sampled at new diagnosis, from a patient treated with antithyroid drugs. The origin of the receptors is a female donor with Graves disease.

The chain has TRBV7-6 and TRBJ1-5; D is unresolved. Germline CDR1 reads SGHVS; CDR2 reads FNYEAQ. V lost 5 bases and J 2 bases, leaving 13 bases between the germline ends. CDR3 length: 15 amino acids. The CDR3 region has the DNA TGTGCCAGCAGCCCCAGGCCGGGCGGCAATCAGCCCCAGCATTTT. It yields the protein CASSPRPGGNQPQHF. Full variable domain (remainder filled in from reference TRBV7-6 and TRBJ1-5): GAGVSQSPRYKVTKRGQDVALRCDPISGHVSLYWYRQALGQGPEFLTYFNYEAQQDKSGLPNDRFSAERPEGSISTLTIQRTEQRDSAMYRCASSPRPGGNQPQHFGDGTRLSIL.

The chain uses TRBV7-9 and TRBJ1-2; D is possibly TRBD1 (5 bases). The CDR3 extends over 13 amino acids. CDR1 and CDR2 from the germline V gene are SEHNR and FQNEAQ (reference sequence). V lost 6 bases to trimming and J lost 6 bases, with 14 bases between them. The DNA for the CDR3 is TGTGCCAGCAGTAATCAGGGAGGAGATGGCTACACCTTC. It codes for CASSNQGGDGYTF. Filled out from reference TRBV7-9 and TRBJ1-2, the complete variable domain reads DTGVSQNPRHKITKRGQNVTFRCDPISEHNRLYWYRQTLGQGPEFLTYFQNEAQLEKSRLLSDRFSAERPKGSFSTLEIQRTEQGDSAMYLCASSNQGGDGYTFGSGTRLTVV.

A few counts support this clonotype. A read error is possible here, since a much larger clone lies one base away. The V and J genes are TRBV7-2 and TRBJ2-2; tentative D call: TRBD2 (5 bases). V dropped 6 bases and J dropped 6 bases, with 8 bases sitting between them. Germline CDR1 reads SGHTA; CDR2 reads FQGNSA. The CDR3 runs 12 residues. CDR3 protein: CASSVDSGELFF. The CDR3 DNA reads TGTGCCAGCAGTGTGGACTCCGGGGAGCTGTTTTTT. Full variable domain (rest looked up from reference TRBV7-2 and TRBJ2-2): GAGVSQSPSNKVTEKGKDVELRCDPISGHTALYWYRQSLGQGLEFLIYFQGNSAPDKSGLPSDRFSAERTGGSVSTLTIQRTQQEDSAVYLCASSVDSGELFFGEGSRLTVL.

The chain is built from TRBV7-9 and TRBJ1-4, with D unresolved. The CDR3 consists of 14 residues. V lost 3 bases and J 2 bases, leaving 7 bases between the germline ends. Germline CDR1 and CDR2: SEHNR and FQNEAQ (reference sequence). In DNA form, the CDR3 reads TGTGCCAGCAGCTTTGATAGCACTAATGAAAAACTGTTTTTT. Translating it yields CASSFDSTNEKLFF.

This clonotype was detected many times. The chain joins TRBV15 to TRBJ2-2, with unresolved D. Trimming took off 1 base at V and 4 bases at J, with 13 bases between the two ends. The CDR3 consists of 16 residues. The V gene's germline CDR1 is LNHNV and CDR2 YYDKDF (reference sequence). The CDR3 region has the DNA TGTGCCACCAGCAGAGCCGCCCGAATGGTCACCGGGGAGCTGTTTTTT. Encoded protein: CATSRAARMVTGELFF.

This clonotype was observed at least ten times. The genes are TRBV20-1 and TRBJ2-1; 10 bases match TRBD2. CDR1 is DFQATT and CDR2 is SNEGSKA in the germline V gene (reference sequence). CDR3 length: 16 amino acids. With V trimmed by 0 bases and J by 4 bases, 6 bases remained unmatched. CDR3 in DNA: TGCAGTGCTAGAGACGGCCTAGCGGGGGATTACAATGAGCAGTTCTTC. This translates into CSARDGLAGDYNEQFF.

This clonotype occurred many times. The chain couples TRBV12-3 or TRBV12-4 to TRBJ1-3; D is uncertain. There are 14 residues in the CDR3. V lost 3 bases and J lost 2, with 8 bases in between. CDR3 coding DNA: TGTGCCAGCAGTTTTGAAGGGACTGGAAACACCATATATTTT. Translated: CASSFEGTGNTIYF.

This clonotype has at least ten counts. The CDR3 DNA follows: TGCAGTGCTGTCCCTAGCGGGAGATCCTACAATGAGCAGTTCTTC. The encoded protein is CSAVPSGRSYNEQFF. The chain is built from TRBV20-1 and TRBJ2-1; 10 nucleotides agree with TRBD2. The CDR3 loop spans 15 amino acids. With V trimmed by 5 bases and J by 1 base, 5 bases remained unmatched. Germline CDR1 reads DFQATT; CDR2 reads SNEGSKA (reference sequence).

This clonotype was observed many times. The chain carries TRBV19 and TRBJ1-1; no definite D call. From germline, CDR1 is LNHDA and CDR2 SQIVND (reference sequence). V gave up 9 bases and J gave up 1 base, with 12 bases separating them. The CDR3 length is 13 residues. CDR3 coding DNA: TGTGCCAGCAGCATCCAAGGGAACACTGAAGCTTTCTTT. Protein product: CASSIQGNTEAFF.

This clonotype was observed a few times. The chain employs TRBV7-9 and TRBJ2-7, with TRBD1 matching over 10 bases. Trimming at V came to 7 bases and at J to 2 bases, leaving 8 bases not matched to a gene. Germline V gene data show CDR1 as SEHNR and CDR2 as FQNEAQ (reference sequence). The CDR3 spans 15 residues. The CDR3 spells CASISDRGHPYEQYF. CDR3 DNA: TGTGCCAGCATCTCTGACAGGGGGCATCCCTACGAGCAGTACTTC.

This clonotype has a count of ten or more. The chain uses TRBV15 and TRBJ1-5; 7 bases fit TRBD1. The CDR3 spans 18 residues. Germline V CDR1 and CDR2: LNHNV, YYDKDF (reference sequence). The junction had 16 bases not matched to a gene; V was cut back by 1 base and J by 7 bases. The CDR3 loop is CATSRVGGGRQGGQPQHF. DNA of the CDR3: TGTGCCACCAGCAGAGTAGGGGGGGGAAGACAGGGCGGCCAGCCCCAGCATTTT.

Many counts were recorded for this clonotype. The rearrangement links TRBV11-2 to TRBJ2-1; 10 positions match TRBD2. Germline V gene sequence: CDR1 SGHAT, CDR2 FQNNGV. This CDR3 contains 16 residues. V shed 3 bases and J 10 bases; nucleotides not matched to a gene: 12. The CDR3 reads CASSFYASGRVGEQFF. The CDR3 DNA follows: TGTGCCAGCAGCTTTTATGCTAGCGGGAGAGTAGGGGAGCAGTTCTTC.

This clonotype occurred many times. The V call is TRBV29-1, the J call TRBJ1-1; D gene uncertain. Germline CDR1 and CDR2: SQVTM and ANQGSEA. Trimming took off 2 bases at V and 0 bases at J, with 10 bases between the two ends. This CDR3 contains 14 residues. CDR3 loop: CSVEMGYLNTEAFF. The CDR3 nucleotides read TGCAGCGTTGAAATGGGATACTTGAACACTGAAGCTTTCTTT.

This clonotype was seen ten or more times. The chain carries TRBV6-9 and TRBJ2-5; 9 nucleotides match TRBD2. J was trimmed by 0 bases and V by 3 bases; bases with no gene match: 11. Germline-derived CDR1 and CDR2 are MNHGY and SVAAGI. This CDR3 comprises 18 residues. Written as DNA, the CDR3 is TGTGCCAGCAGTTACGGGAGGCTAGCGGGGACCTACCAAGAGACCCAGTACTTC. Translated, it gives CASSYGRLAGTYQETQYF.

The table lists this clonotype with many counts. The chain recombines TRBV12-3 or TRBV12-4 with TRBJ2-7; no firm D call. The CDR3 covers 13 residues. Trimming shortened V by 2 bases and J by 1 base, and 6 bases separated the two germline ends. CDR3 region: CASSLTDSYEQYF. CDR3 bases: TGTGCCAGCAGTTTAACAGATTCCTACGAGCAGTACTTC.

This clonotype was observed at least ten times. The rearrangement joins TRBV27 to TRBJ1-2, with D perhaps TRBD1 (6 bases). The CDR3 contains 12 residues. V was pared by 6 bases and J by 8 bases, with 13 bases between. CDR1 is MNHEY, CDR2 SMNVEV, per germline (reference sequence). CDR3 residues: CASSTGSGGYTF. The CDR3 DNA is TGTGCCAGCAGCACAGGGAGTGGAGGCTACACCTTC.

In its sample, this clonotype was seen many times. The chain employs TRBV7-8 and TRBJ2-3, with D uncertain. This CDR3 spans 14 amino acids. Per the germline V gene, CDR1 is SGHVS and CDR2 is FQNEAQ. Deletions cut 1 base from V and 4 bases from J, with 9 bases between. This CDR3 is CASSLGPRPDTQYF. CDR3 sequence (DNA): TGTGCCAGCAGCTTAGGACCTCGCCCAGATACGCAGTATTTT.

This clonotype was recorded at least ten times. This chain links TRBV29-1 with TRBJ1-1; 7 nucleotides match TRBD1. J lost 4 bases, V lost 7 bases, and 9 bases had no gene match. Germline values: CDR1 SQVTM, CDR2 ANQGSEA. This CDR3 is built from 13 residues. CDR3 amino acids: CSAQQGSATEAFF. The CDR3 region has the DNA TGCAGCGCGCAACAGGGGTCGGCCACTGAAGCTTTCTTT.

This clonotype was recorded at least ten times. V and J are TRBV12-3 or TRBV12-4 and TRBJ2-1; D is unresolved. The germline V and J ends were trimmed by 2 bases and 7 bases, with 12 bases remaining between them. There are 14 residues in the CDR3. The CDR3, as DNA: TGTGCCAGCAGTTTAACGCCGGGTGGGAATGAGCAGTTCTTC. It translates to CASSLTPGGNEQFF.

Only a few counts were recorded for this clonotype. CDR3 sequence (DNA): TGCAGCGTGGTCATCTCTGGAAACACCATATATTTT. This sequence encodes CSVVISGNTIYF. The rearrangement links TRBV29-1 to TRBJ1-3; D is undetermined. Germline lookup yields CDR1 SQVTM and CDR2 ANQGSEA. The CDR3 covers 12 residues. V was shortened by 6 bases and J by 0 bases, with 6 bases between the two germline ends. The full variable domain, rest sourced from reference TRBV29-1 and TRBJ1-3, is SAVISQKPSRDICQRGTSLTIQCQVDSQVTMMFWYRQQPGQSLTLIATANQGSEATYESGFVIDKFPISRPNLTFSTLTVSNMSPEDSSIYLCSVVISGNTIYFGEGSWLTVV.

This clonotype was counted at least ten times. The J gene is TRBJ2-7, the V gene TRBV19; 11 positions match TRBD1. The J segment lost 3 bases and the V segment lost 4 bases, leaving 2 bases of the junction unmatched. The CDR3 has 14 residues. Germline V CDR1 and CDR2: LNHDA, SQIVND (reference sequence). The CDR3 bases are TGTGCCAGTAGTACCGGGACAGGGGGCTACGAGCAGTACTTC. It is translated as CASSTGTGGYEQYF.

In this sample, this clonotype turned up a few times. Because it lacks the conserved phenylalanine or tryptophan at the end, this CDR3 is likely a read error. The DNA of the CDR3 is TGTGCCAGCAATCACAGGGGGCGACAGCCCCAGCATCTT. Translating it yields CASNHRGRQPQHL. The chain is built from TRBV12-3 or TRBV12-4 and TRBJ1-5; TRBD1 aligns across 9 bases. The CDR3 is made up of 13 amino acids. Germline trimming cut 7 bases from V and 7 bases from J; bases unmatched to any gene: 5.

The chain joins TRBV18 to TRBJ2-7, with 9 bases that match TRBD2. CDR1 is KGHSH and CDR2 is LQKENI in the germline V gene. The CDR3 has 15 residues. V lost 2 bases, J lost 2 bases, and 4 bases stayed unmatched. The CDR3 here is CASSPTSGQTYEQYF. The CDR3 nucleotides are TGTGCCAGCTCACCAACTAGCGGGCAGACCTACGAGCAGTACTTC.

This clonotype was found many times. The rearrangement links TRBV5-1 to TRBJ2-1, with D possibly matching TRBD2 (6 bases). This CDR3 region has 17 residues. Germline-derived CDR1 and CDR2 are SGHRS and YFSETQ. V was trimmed by 0 bases and J by 0 bases, leaving 13 bases between them. The CDR3 region has the DNA TGCGCCAGCAGCTTGGAGGTCAGCGGGTCCTCCTACAATGAGCAGTTCTTC. This encodes CASSLEVSGSSYNEQFF. The full variable domain, in which reference TRBV5-1 and TRBJ2-1 provide the parts outside the CDR3, is KAGVTQTPRYLIKTRGQQVTLSCSPISGHRSVSWYQQTPGQGLQFLFEYFSETQRNKGNFPGRFSGRQFSNSRSEMNVSTLELGDSALYLCASSLEVSGSSYNEQFFGPGTRLTVL.

This clonotype was detected ten times or more. The genes are TRBV10-3 and TRBJ2-5; the D gene could be TRBD1 or TRBD2 (5 bases each). CDR3 size: 14 residues. CDR1 and CDR2 from the germline V gene are ENHRY and SYGVKD. Deletions cut 6 bases from V and 1 base from J, with 12 bases between. The CDR3 bases are TGTGCCATCAGCGGCGCAGGGACCCAAGAGACCCAGTACTTC. Residues: CAISGAGTQETQYF.

The table lists this clonotype with a few counts. The chain links TRBV20-1 to TRBJ2-1, with 9 nucleotides matching TRBD1. Germline V gene lookup returns CDR1 DFQATT and CDR2 SNEGSKA (reference sequence). The CDR3 sequence is 15 residues long. V lost 1 base, J lost 4 bases, and 5 bases stayed unmatched. CDR3 protein: CSARGGQGLYNEQFF. As DNA, the CDR3 is TGCAGTGCTAGAGGTGGACAGGGGCTATACAATGAGCAGTTCTTC.

This clonotype has ten or more counts. The V and J genes are TRBV4-2 and TRBJ1-1; D is ambiguous. This CDR3 contains 15 residues. V was clipped by 2 bases and J by 0 bases, with 10 bases between them. Germline V gene sequence: CDR1 LGHNA, CDR2 YNFKEQ. In DNA, the CDR3 is TGTGCCAGCAGCCAAATTGCAGGTATGAACACTGAAGCTTTCTTT. Residues: CASSQIAGMNTEAFF.

A remark on this clonotype: A far larger clone is one base from this, pointing to a likely read error. The gene calls are TRBV6-5 and TRBJ2-7, with no clear D. The V and J ends lost 2 bases and 4 bases respectively, with 3 bases between them. Germline V gene sequence: CDR1 MNHEY, CDR2 SVGAGI. The CDR3 is 11 residues long. CDR3 DNA sequence: TGTGCCAGCAGTTACCCGTACGAGCAGTACTTC. Translating it yields CASSYPYEQYF.

This clonotype was seen a handful of times. The CDR3 here is CASSKGRTTNYGYTF. CDR3 nucleotides: TGTGCCAGTAGTAAGGGACGGACTACTAACTATGGCTACACCTTC. The rearrangement links TRBV19 to TRBJ1-2; possible D gene TRBD1, 5 bases. This CDR3 contains 15 residues. Germline V gene lookup returns CDR1 LNHDA and CDR2 SQIVND (reference sequence). V was pared by 4 bases and J by 0 bases, with 12 bases between.

The V call is TRBV11-3, the J call TRBJ1-2; D gene ambiguous. In germline, CDR1 is SGHNT, CDR2 YENEEA. V was pared by 3 bases and J by 0 bases, with 8 bases between. The CDR3 covers 14 residues. This CDR3 is CASSLRTANYGYTF. The CDR3 coding sequence is TGTGCCAGCAGCTTGCGGACCGCTAACTATGGCTACACCTTC.